One sample yielded the 5 T cell receptor beta chains listed below, sequenced in a study of quantifying T cell responses using KT2 cells. At the level of the study: RNA was reverse transcribed with TCR alpha and beta constant-region primers.

Each cDNA got a UMI-containing oligo ligated at its 3' end. The first PCR ran roughly 4 cycles with an equimolar RC1.1 and RC1.2 beta primer mix. One entry per CDR3 protein, called by TCRdb with MiXCR from the UMI-ligation and nested PCR reads. The data hold tens of thousands of distinct CDR3 sequences, with 6% to 8% observed a single time. Material: PBMCs spiked with cells of the T cell clone KT2. The receptors derive from a human donor.

The rearrangement uses TRBV25-1 and TRBJ2-3, with D maybe TRBD2 (6 bases). CDR3 length: 16 residues. Trimming took 5 bases from V and 2 from J, leaving 17 bases between them. Germline CDR1 is MGHDK and CDR2 is SYGVNS. The CDR3 sequence is CASSPGGVVPTDTQYF. The CDR3 region has the DNA TGTGCCAGCAGTCCTGGAGGGGTCGTGCCCACAGATACGCAGTATTTT. The full variable domain, completed using reference TRBV25-1 and TRBJ2-3, is EADIYQTPRYLVIGTGKKITLECSQTMGHDKMYWYQQDPGMELHLIHYSYGVNSTEKGDLSSESTVSRIRTEHFPLTLESARPSHTSQYLCASSPGGVVPTDTQYFGPGTRLTVL.

As for this clonotype: A much more abundant neighbour one base away suggests this may be a read error. The V and J genes are TRBV14 and TRBJ1-1; 10 positions agree with TRBD1. The CDR3 spans 16 residues. CDR1 and CDR2 from the germline V gene are SGHDN and FVKESK. The junction had 7 bases not matched to a gene; V was cut back by 5 bases and J by 1 base. For the CDR3, the DNA is TGTGCCAGCAGCTCTGGGACAGGGGTCTGGAACACTGAAGCTTTCTTT. The encoded protein is CASSSGTGVWNTEAFF.

In this sample, this clonotype turned up a few times. The rearrangement uses TRBV6-1 and TRBJ2-1; perhaps TRBD2 as D (6 bases). The CDR3 runs 16 residues. The V and J ends lost 3 bases and 9 bases respectively, with 21 bases between them. Germline CDR1 is MNHNS and CDR2 is SASEGT. CDR3 nucleotides: TGTGCCAGCAGTGAGTCTACTTCCGGGGGTCGGGGTGAGCAGTTCTTC. Translation: CASSESTSGGRGEQFF.

Ten or more counts support this clonotype. The V and J genes are TRBV20-1 and TRBJ2-3, with TRBD2 matching over 8 bases. Looked up from germline, CDR1 is DFQATT and CDR2 is SNEGSKA (reference sequence). V lost 5 bases and J lost 4; bases outside the gene matches: 8. The CDR3 runs 14 residues. The CDR3 region is CSALLAGESDTQYF. The CDR3 DNA sequence: TGCAGTGCTCTCCTAGCGGGTGAATCAGATACGCAGTATTTT.

The chain joins TRBV6-6 to TRBJ2-2; TRBD2 matches at 10 bases. Germline CDR1 MNHNY, CDR2 SVGAGI (reference sequence). The ends lost 6 bases at V and 2 bases at J; junction bases unmatched: 6. The CDR3 runs to 16 residues. The CDR3 bases are TGTGCCAGCAGGCAAACTAGCGGGGTCAACACCGGGGAGCTGTTTTTT. This sequence encodes CASRQTSGVNTGELFF.